A single sample gave rise to the 30 T cell receptor beta chains below, sequenced in a study of T cells after somatic rescue of genetic block. Assay: immunoSEQ multiplex PCR; the TCRdb copy retains only in-frame clones and omits some. The table records approximately 88,000 clones, over 80% of them present only once. Source material: peripheral blood mononuclear cells (PBMCs). The receptors shown here come from a woman in her late teens or twenties.

The chain carries TRBV5-8 and TRBJ2-3; maybe TRBD1 (6 bases). The germline V gene has CDR1 SGHTS and CDR2 YDEGEE. The CDR3 runs 14 residues. Trimming left V 0 bases short and J 6 bases short, with 11 bases between. CDR3 loop: CASSLVTGADTQYF. The CDR3 nucleotides read TGTGCCAGCAGCTTGGTGACAGGCGCCGATACGCAGTATTTT.

The chain joins TRBV5-4 to TRBJ1-2; D remains ambiguous. The germline V and J ends were trimmed by 0 bases and 8 bases, with 8 bases remaining between them. Germline V gives CDR1 SGHNT, CDR2 YYREEE (reference sequence). This CDR3 has 12 residues. The CDR3 loop reads CASSLGLDGYTF. The CDR3 DNA is TGTGCCAGCAGCTTGGGCCTCGACGGCTACACCTTC.

This chain uses TRBV6-5 with TRBJ1-5, with 9 positions matching TRBD1. Trimming cost V 6 bases and J 4 bases; bases outside gene matches: 1. The CDR3 runs to 13 residues. Germline CDR1 MNHEY, CDR2 SVGAGI. CDR3 protein: CASRDRGNQPQHF. The CDR3 coding sequence is TGTGCCAGCAGGGACAGGGGAAATCAGCCCCAGCATTTT.

This clone was counted a single time. The chain recombines TRBV9 with TRBJ1-1, with 7 bases lining up with TRBD1. CDR1 is SGDLS, CDR2 YYNGEE, per germline. CDR3 length: 15 amino acids. Trimming cost V 3 bases and J 0 bases; bases outside gene matches: 5. The CDR3 here is CASSERGGLNTEAFF. The CDR3 DNA is TGTGCCAGCAGCGAGCGAGGGGGCTTGAACACTGAAGCTTTCTTT.

The genes are TRBV7-6 and TRBJ2-3; the D call may be TRBD1 or TRBD2 (5 bases each). Trimming stripped 1 base from V and 0 bases from J, with 14 bases between. Germline-derived CDR1 and CDR2 are SGHVS and FNYEAQ. This CDR3 has 17 amino acids. The CDR3 nucleotides are TGTGCCAGCAGCTTAGGGCCTCCAGAGGGGAGCACAGATACGCAGTATTTT. Protein: CASSLGPPEGSTDTQYF.

The rearrangement uses TRBV10-3 and TRBJ2-1; 8 bases line up with TRBD1. With V trimmed by 0 bases and J by 0 bases, 4 bases remained unmatched. The CDR3 is 17 residues long. Germline CDR1 ENHRY, CDR2 SYGVKD. CDR3 nucleotide sequence: TGTGCCATCAGTGAGTCAACAGGGGGTAGCTCCTACAATGAGCAGTTCTTC. Translating gives CAISESTGGSSYNEQFF.

J is TRBJ1-2 and V is TRBV5-5; 7 nucleotides agree with TRBD1. The CDR3 is 13 residues long. Germline-derived CDR1 and CDR2 are SGHKS and YYEKEE (reference sequence). The J segment lost 7 bases and the V segment lost 2 bases, leaving 5 bases of the junction unmatched. The CDR3 loop reads CASSLGQVAGYTF. CDR3 coding DNA: TGTGCCAGCAGCTTAGGACAGGTCGCTGGCTACACCTTC.

The chain couples TRBV18 to TRBJ2-1; D is unclear. The germline gives CDR1 KGHSH, CDR2 LQKENI. The V gene lost 1 base and the J gene lost 0 bases, with 10 bases spanning the gap. The CDR3 has 16 residues. This CDR3 reads CASSPLARSSYNEQFF. For the CDR3, the DNA is TGTGCCAGCTCACCACTAGCTCGAAGCTCCTACAATGAGCAGTTCTTC.

This clone was observed once. V gene TRBV6-4 combines with J gene TRBJ1-1, with TRBD1 identical over 7 bases. CDR1 and CDR2 (germline): MRHNA, SNTAGT. After removal of 5 bases from V and 2 bases from J, the junction contained 5 bases not matched to a gene. The CDR3 runs to 14 residues. The CDR3 nucleotides are TGTGCCAGCAGTCCTGGGACAGAAAACACTGAAGCTTTCTTT. Translating it yields CASSPGTENTEAFF.

The chain uses TRBV4-2 and TRBJ1-1, with a tentative D call TRBD1 (6 bases). This CDR3 has 15 residues. Germline lookup yields CDR1 LGHNA and CDR2 YNFKEQ. V gave up 1 base and J gave up 0 bases, with 9 bases separating them. The CDR3 spells CASSQVQGMNTEAFF. CDR3 nucleotides: TGTGCCAGCAGCCAAGTTCAGGGGATGAACACTGAAGCTTTCTTT.

This clone was picked up one time. V usage is TRBV4-2 and J usage is TRBJ1-2, with D hard to call. The germline V gene encodes CDR1 LGHNA and CDR2 YNFKEQ. The CDR3 runs 16 residues. Trimming stripped 0 bases from V and 4 bases from J, with 15 bases between. This CDR3 reads CASSQEAGRIAYGYTF. CDR3 DNA: TGTGCCAGCAGCCAAGAAGCAGGTAGAATCGCCTATGGCTACACCTTC.

The chain is built from TRBV30 and TRBJ1-4, with D possibly being TRBD1 (5 bases). This CDR3 has 15 residues. V lost 0 bases, J lost 0 bases, and 8 bases lay in between. Germline V CDR1 and CDR2: GTSNPN, SVGIG (reference sequence). In DNA form, the CDR3 reads TGTGCCTGGAGTGTTATGGGGGCAACTAATGAAAAACTGTTTTTT. It encodes CAWSVMGATNEKLFF.

CDR3 nucleotide sequence: TGTGCCAGCAGTGGAGGGACAGGGGGCTACAATGAGCAGTTCTTC. Translation gives CASSGGTGGYNEQFF. V and J are TRBV6-4 and TRBJ2-1, with 11 positions matching TRBD1. The ends lost 4 bases at V and 3 bases at J; junction bases unmatched: 2. This CDR3 comprises 15 residues. The V gene's germline CDR1 is MRHNA and CDR2 SNTAGT.

The chain joins TRBV7-8 to TRBJ2-7, with D possibly matching TRBD2 (5 bases). The CDR3 sequence is 17 residues long. Germline assignment: CDR1 SGHVS and CDR2 FQNEAQ. The V end lost 3 bases, the J end lost 0 bases, and 18 bases lay between the germline ends. DNA for the CDR3: TGTGCCAGCAGCTTTGGTATACAGCGGCTTAGCTCCTACGAGCAGTACTTC. Amino acids: CASSFGIQRLSSYEQYF.

The table lists this clone with a few counts. The CDR3 loop is CASNDGGNQPQHF. CDR3 DNA sequence: TGTGCCAGTAATGACGGGGGCAATCAGCCCCAGCATTTT. The chain recombines TRBV19 with TRBJ1-5; D gene uncertain. Trimming removed 7 bases from V and 2 bases from J, with 9 bases in between. CDR1 and CDR2 (germline): LNHDA, SQIVND (reference sequence). The CDR3 runs 13 residues.

J is TRBJ1-1 and V is TRBV18, with a weak D call TRBD1 (5 bases). This CDR3 contains 13 residues. Per germline, CDR1 KGHSH and CDR2 LQKENI. The V and J ends lost 3 bases and 9 bases respectively, with 14 bases between them. As DNA, the CDR3 is TGTGCCAGCTCACCCGTCGTTGACAGACAAGCTTTCTTT. It codes for CASSPVVDRQAFF.

The V call is TRBV5-6, the J call TRBJ2-7; D perhaps matches TRBD1 (6 bases). Germline V gene lookup returns CDR1 SGHDT and CDR2 YYEEEE. This CDR3 comprises 16 residues. V was clipped by 2 bases and J by 0 bases, with 15 bases between them. CDR3 nucleotide sequence: TGTGCCAGCAGCTTTCGCAGGGGCGCTTTCTCCTACGAGCAGTACTTC. It yields the protein CASSFRRGAFSYEQYF.

As to this clone: The sample has other DNA sequences that encode this CDR3 too. The chain carries TRBV28 and TRBJ1-2, with 7 bases identical to TRBD1. The V and J ends lost 4 bases and 0 bases, in that order; junction bases with no gene match: 2. This CDR3 has 14 residues. CDR1 and CDR2 from the germline V gene are MDHEN and SYDVKM. This CDR3 reads CASSSGTANYGYTF. Written as DNA, the CDR3 is TGTGCCAGCAGTTCCGGGACAGCTAACTATGGCTACACCTTC.

The chain employs TRBV27 and TRBJ2-2, with D hard to call. The germline gives CDR1 MNHEY, CDR2 SMNVEV (reference sequence). The CDR3 loop spans 13 amino acids. The V gene lost 8 bases and the J gene lost 9 bases, with 16 bases spanning the gap. CDR3 residues: CASGRTPARELFF. The CDR3 coding sequence is TGTGCCAGCGGACGGACCCCCGCGAGGGAGCTGTTTTTT.

The chain has TRBV25-1 and TRBJ1-1; D uncertain. The V gene lost 7 bases and the J gene lost 3 bases, with 6 bases spanning the gap. This CDR3 has 11 amino acids. Germline CDR1 reads MGHDK; CDR2 reads SYGVNS. The CDR3 nucleotides are TGTGCCAGCAAGAGCGACACTGAAGCTTTCTTT. Protein sequence: CASKSDTEAFF.

The CDR3 protein is CASSPRSLSQETQYF. Written as DNA, the CDR3 is TGTGCCAGCAGCCCCCGAAGTTTGTCACAAGAGACCCAGTACTTC. The gene calls are TRBV7-2 and TRBJ2-5, with D hard to call. The CDR3 totals 15 residues. The germline V gene has CDR1 SGHTA and CDR2 FQGNSA. Trimming left V 5 bases short and J 2 bases short, with 15 bases between.

The chain is built from TRBV5-1 and TRBJ1-4, with D perhaps matching TRBD1 (5 bases). CDR3 length: 16 amino acids. Germline CDR1 reads SGHRS; CDR2 reads YFSETQ. Trimming removed 5 bases from V and 6 bases from J, with 20 bases in between. The CDR3 DNA sequence: TGCGCCAGCAGTCTAACGGGGCTGGGGGTTTATGAAAAACTGTTTTTT. Translating gives CASSLTGLGVYEKLFF.

This clone has only one observation. Other DNA sequences of this sample code for an identical CDR3. The J gene is TRBJ1-2, the V gene TRBV7-9, with D maybe TRBD1 (5 bases). Per the germline V gene, CDR1 is SEHNR and CDR2 is FQNEAQ (reference sequence). V was shortened by 1 base and J by 6 bases, with 12 bases between the two germline ends. The CDR3 is made up of 14 amino acids. The CDR3 DNA follows: TGTGCCAGCAGCTTAGAGGGCCCGGGGGATGGCTACACCTTC. This gives the protein CASSLEGPGDGYTF.

The rearrangement uses TRBV5-6 and TRBJ1-4, with 9 bases aligning to TRBD1. CDR1 and CDR2 (germline): SGHDT, YYEEEE. V shed 2 bases and J 7 bases; nucleotides not matched to a gene: 6. The CDR3 totals 15 residues. For the CDR3, the DNA is TGTGCCAGCAGCTTATGGGGACAGGGAGGTGAAAAACTGTTTTTT. Translation gives CASSLWGQGGEKLFF.

This chain uses TRBV30 with TRBJ1-2; possible D gene TRBD1, 5 bases. The CDR3 loop spans 15 amino acids. CDR1 and CDR2 (germline): GTSNPN, SVGIG (reference sequence). V was clipped by 0 bases and J by 1 base, with 12 bases between them. CDR3: CAWSVARARNYGYTF. In nucleotides, the CDR3 is TGTGCCTGGAGTGTTGCCAGGGCACGTAACTATGGCTACACCTTC.

This chain joins TRBV10-2 and TRBJ2-7; 11 bases are shared with TRBD1. The CDR3 consists of 14 residues. The germline V gene encodes CDR1 WSHSY and CDR2 SAAADI. V was pared by 4 bases and J by 5 bases, with 4 bases of the junction left unmatched. The CDR3 bases are TGCGCCAGCAGTGGGGGGACAGGGGGTAACGAGCAGTACTTC. This translates into CASSGGTGGNEQYF.

The chain is built from TRBV28 and TRBJ2-5, with D possibly being TRBD1 (5 bases). In germline, CDR1 is MDHEN, CDR2 SYDVKM. This CDR3 region has 13 residues. V was pared by 3 bases and J by 0 bases, with 5 bases between. CDR3 in amino acids: CASSLTDQETQYF. CDR3 DNA sequence: TGTGCCAGCAGTTTGACAGACCAAGAGACCCAGTACTTC.

The chain links TRBV28 to TRBJ2-5; D may be TRBD1 (6 bases). V was cut by 6 bases and J by 7 bases, with 12 bases left in between. The CDR3 is 12 amino acids. Germline loops: CDR1 MDHEN, CDR2 SYDVKM. This chain's CDR3 is CASSRLQGTQYF. The CDR3 region has the DNA TGTGCCAGCAGCCGATTACAGGGGACCCAGTACTTC.

The rearrangement uses TRBV7-9 and TRBJ1-2, with 10 bases fitting TRBD1. With V trimmed by 5 bases and J by 5 bases, 5 bases remained unmatched. This CDR3 is 14 amino acids long. Germline lookup yields CDR1 SEHNR and CDR2 FQNEAQ (reference sequence). The CDR3 DNA is TGTGCCAGCAGCCCCGGGACAGGGGTTTATGGCTACACCTTC. Translation gives CASSPGTGVYGYTF.

About this clone: One end of the junction fails to match germline, which may point to a read error. The chain links TRBV28 to TRBJ1-1; 7 bases fit TRBD1. The CDR3 covers 12 residues. Germline lookup yields CDR1 MDHEN and CDR2 SYDVKM. The CDR3 reads CASSFRDRETSF. CDR3 sequence (DNA): TGTGCCAGCAGTTTTCGGGACAGAGAGACTTCCTTT.